The 17 T cell receptor beta chains below all came from one sample that was sequenced in a study of siplizumab effects on memory and regulatory T cells (dated by TCRdb to between 2019 and 2020). The library relied on the immunoSEQ multiplex PCR assay. The source is immuneACCESS, and TCRdb retained only in-frame sequences with V and J called. Part of the clones is not carried over; for the studies checked, unresolved V genes explain less than half of this, and the remainder is unexplained. This sample gives some 110,000 clones in total; approximately 94% of them show up just once. The ten largest clones represent around 0.32% of the sample. The specimen sequenced was CD4+ T cells sorted from blood. Receptor source: a human donor in good health.

The chain combines TRBV6-5 with TRBJ1-3; D call uncertain. Germline CDR1 is MNHEY and CDR2 is SVGAGI. The CDR3 sequence is 15 residues long. The germline V and J ends were trimmed by 2 bases and 0 bases, with 8 bases remaining between them. The CDR3 sequence: CASSYSFLSGNTIYF. The CDR3, as DNA: TGTGCCAGCAGTTACAGTTTTCTCTCTGGAAACACCATATATTTT.

The rearrangement links TRBV14 to TRBJ1-1; 7 bases are a match to TRBD1. J was trimmed by 0 bases and V by 0 bases; bases with no gene match: 16. The CDR3 totals 20 residues. The germline V gene encodes CDR1 SGHDN and CDR2 FVKESK. CDR3 nucleotide sequence: TGTGCCAGCAGCCAAGACCCTGGACAGGTATGGCCGAGAATGAACACTGAAGCTTTCTTT. Its protein is CASSQDPGQVWPRMNTEAFF.

The V gene is TRBV27, the J gene TRBJ2-3, with D uncertain. CDR1 and CDR2 (germline): MNHEY, SMNVEV (reference sequence). V lost 2 bases and J lost 1, with 4 bases in between. The CDR3 contains 13 residues. In DNA, the CDR3 is TGTGCCAGCAGTTTAAAACGCACAGATACGCAGTATTTT. As protein: CASSLKRTDTQYF.

The CDR3 loop is CASSLDNEQYF. In DNA, the CDR3 is TGTGCCAGCAGCTTAGACAACGAGCAGTACTTC. The chain links TRBV11-2 to TRBJ2-7; no firm D call. Looked up from germline, CDR1 is SGHAT and CDR2 is FQNNGV. V dropped 0 bases and J dropped 5 bases, with 2 bases sitting between them. The CDR3 is 11 amino acids.

This chain uses TRBV5-4 with TRBJ2-1; TRBD2 agrees at 8 bases. This CDR3 contains 16 residues. Trimming took 0 bases from V and 5 from J; bases not matched to a gene: 7. CDR1 SGHNT and CDR2 YYREEE come from the germline V gene (reference sequence). For the CDR3, the DNA is TGTGCCAGCAGCTTGGACGTAGCGGGGCCTAACAATGAGCAGTTCTTC. It yields the protein CASSLDVAGPNNEQFF.

This chain connects TRBV6-5 to TRBJ1-1, with TRBD1 as a possible D gene (5 bases). Germline V gene lookup returns CDR1 MNHEY and CDR2 SVGAGI. Trimming left V 2 bases short and J 2 bases short, with 12 bases between. The CDR3 covers 15 residues. CDR3 sequence: CASSYPGRENTEAFF. CDR3 bases: TGTGCCAGCAGTTACCCGGGACGGGAAAACACTGAAGCTTTCTTT.

The chain recombines TRBV12-5 with TRBJ2-1, with 7 bases matching TRBD1. Germline V gene lookup returns CDR1 LGHNT and CDR2 FRNRAP. CDR3 length: 15 amino acids. V lost 2 bases, J lost 13 bases, and 14 bases stayed unmatched. The CDR3 reads CASGLSTGQTGRQFF. CDR3 DNA: TGTGCTAGTGGTTTGAGTACGGGACAGACGGGACGACAGTTCTTC.

The rearrangement joins TRBV18 to TRBJ2-7; 10 nucleotides align to TRBD1. This CDR3 has 14 residues. Germline V gene lookup returns CDR1 KGHSH and CDR2 LQKENI. Trimming removed 4 bases from V and 8 bases from J; junction bases left unmatched: 8. CDR3 sequence: CASSLRGTGEKQYF. The CDR3 DNA is TGTGCCAGCTCACTAAGGGGGACAGGGGAGAAGCAGTACTTC.

The rearrangement uses TRBV28 and TRBJ1-4; D is unresolved. Germline V gene lookup returns CDR1 MDHEN and CDR2 SYDVKM. This CDR3 is 11 amino acids long. Deletions cut 4 bases from V and 8 bases from J, with 5 bases between. The CDR3 nucleotides read TGTGCCAGCAGTTACCGGGAAAAACTGTTTTTT. This gives the protein CASSYREKLFF. Full variable domain (rest looked up from reference TRBV28 and TRBJ1-4): DVKVTQSSRYLVKRTGEKVFLECVQDMDHENMFWYRQDPGLGLRLIYFSYDVKMKEKGDIPEGYSVSREKKERFSLILESASTNQTSMYLCASSYREKLFFGSGTQLSVL.

The chain is built from TRBV9 and TRBJ2-7; 10 nucleotides match TRBD1. Germline CDR1 and CDR2: SGDLS and YYNGEE. V trimming: 4 bases; J trimming: 2 bases; junction bases outside the gene matches: 6. The CDR3 consists of 15 residues. CDR3: CASSQGTGAAYEQYF. CDR3 nucleotide sequence: TGTGCCAGCAGCCAAGGGACAGGGGCGGCCTACGAGCAGTACTTC.

The rearrangement links TRBV21-1 to TRBJ1-6; TRBD1 was called by the table and not checked on the DNA. TRBV21-1 is labeled a pseudogene. This CDR3 is 14 amino acids long. The CDR3 sequence is CAWSGRAPDSPLHF. Here the CDR3 DNA reads TGTGCCTGGAGTGGCAGGGCTCCGGATTCACCCCTCCACTTT.

The V gene is TRBV5-4, the J gene TRBJ2-3, with 7 bases that match TRBD2. Germline CDR1 SGHNT, CDR2 YYREEE (reference sequence). This CDR3 is built from 14 residues. The ends lost 6 bases at V and 5 bases at J; junction bases unmatched: 9. This CDR3 is CASKEGGSRDTQYF. The CDR3 nucleotides are TGTGCCAGCAAGGAGGGCGGGAGTAGAGATACGCAGTATTTT.

The CDR3 nucleotides read TGTGCCAGCAGCTTAGCGGGACTGAAAGAGACCCAGTACTTC. Protein sequence: CASSLAGLKETQYF. The rearrangement uses TRBV11-2 and TRBJ2-5, with D possibly being TRBD2 (6 bases). Germline lookup yields CDR1 SGHAT and CDR2 FQNNGV. The CDR3 is made up of 14 amino acids. Trimming shortened V by 1 base and J by 3 bases, and 9 bases separated the two germline ends.

The chain combines TRBV19 with TRBJ1-2; 8 positions agree with TRBD1. This CDR3 region has 15 residues. V was pared by 7 bases and J by 2 bases, with 9 bases of the junction left unmatched. Germline lookup yields CDR1 LNHDA and CDR2 SQIVND (reference sequence). The CDR3 nucleotides read TGTGCCAGTATTTCCCCCGGGACAGGCAACTATGGCTACACCTTC. Translating gives CASISPGTGNYGYTF.

The chain recombines TRBV7-9 with TRBJ1-2, with TRBD1 matching over 7 bases. Germline-derived CDR1 and CDR2 are SEHNR and FQNEAQ (reference sequence). J was trimmed by 4 bases and V by 0 bases; bases with no gene match: 2. The CDR3 extends over 14 amino acids. Here the CDR3 DNA reads TGTGCCAGCAGCTTAGCGGGACAGCCCTATGGCTACACCTTC. This encodes CASSLAGQPYGYTF.

V gene TRBV4-2 combines with J gene TRBJ2-2; weak D call: TRBD2 (6 bases). Germline V lookup: CDR1 LGHNA, CDR2 YNFKEQ. The CDR3 has 17 amino acids. Trimming left V 4 bases short and J 5 bases short, with 20 bases between. The CDR3 bases are TGTGCCAGCAGCCTTACAACTCGGAGGGTGGGAACCGGGGAGCTGTTTTTT. It codes for CASSLTTRRVGTGELFF.

This chain joins TRBV9 and TRBJ1-1; D is perhaps TRBD1 (5 bases). This CDR3 has 14 amino acids. Between the trimmed V and J ends, which lost 0 bases and 4 bases, there was a span of 10 bases. Germline V gene data show CDR1 as SGDLS and CDR2 as YYNGEE. The CDR3 nucleotides read TGTGCCAGCAGCGTAGATGGGGGGATCACTGAAGCTTTCTTT. Its translation: CASSVDGGITEAFF.